Listed here are 11 T cell receptor beta chains from one sample, sequenced in a study of T cell changes during pregnancy in multiple sclerosis (dated by TCRdb to the late 2010s). Library generation was performed with the immunoSEQ multiplex PCR assay. TCRdb carries this immuneACCESS record with in-frame sequences only. Its versions omit some clonotypes, under half of them owing to an unresolved V gene in the studies checked, with the rest unexplained. In all, the sample holds about 59,000 clones, and 92% of those were seen once. The ten largest clones add up to around 2.8% of the sample. Source: peripheral blood, taken in the second trimester of pregnancy. These receptors came from a female donor in good health, enrolled as a control in a pregnancy study.

This chain joins TRBV6-6 and TRBJ2-5; D might be TRBD2 (6 bases). The CDR3 loop spans 13 amino acids. From germline, CDR1 is MNHNY and CDR2 SVGAGI (reference sequence). V dropped 5 bases and J dropped 4 bases, with 11 bases sitting between them. This chain's CDR3 is CASSRGLTETQYF. CDR3 in DNA: TGTGCCAGCAGTCGGGGACTGACAGAGACCCAGTACTTC.

The chain carries TRBV18 and TRBJ2-3, with D possibly matching TRBD1 (6 bases). The germline V gene has CDR1 KGHSH and CDR2 LQKENI. This CDR3 spans 14 amino acids. The V gene lost 1 base and the J gene lost 6 bases, with 11 bases spanning the gap. The CDR3 reads CASSPLPGEDTQYF. The CDR3 nucleotides read TGTGCCAGCTCACCACTACCAGGGGAGGATACGCAGTATTTT.

The rearrangement uses TRBV10-1 and TRBJ2-1; TRBD2 aligns across 11 bases. This CDR3 has 15 amino acids. Germline lookup yields CDR1 WNHNN and CDR2 SYGVQD (reference sequence). J was trimmed by 5 bases and V by 8 bases; bases with no gene match: 8. CDR3 sequence reads: CASRKPGLADNEQFF. The CDR3 DNA is TGCGCCAGCCGGAAGCCGGGACTAGCGGACAATGAGCAGTTCTTC.

This chain links TRBV5-1 with TRBJ2-7, with 11 nucleotides matching TRBD1. The V segment lost 0 bases and the J segment 2 bases; nucleotides outside the gene matches: 1. The CDR3 contains 15 residues. CDR1 is SGHRS, CDR2 YFSETQ, per germline. The CDR3 spells CASSLEGQGAYEQYF. The CDR3 nucleotides read TGCGCCAGCAGCTTGGAGGGACAGGGGGCCTACGAGCAGTACTTC.

In regard to this clone: Other DNA sequences in the same sample also yield this CDR3. V gene TRBV28 combines with J gene TRBJ1-1; D uncertain. V shed 6 bases and J shed 5 bases, with 7 bases lying between them. This CDR3 has 11 amino acids. Germline V gene lookup returns CDR1 MDHEN and CDR2 SYDVKM. The chain's CDR3 is CASSRGTEAFF. The CDR3, as DNA: TGTGCCAGCAGCCGCGGGACTGAAGCTTTCTTT.

The chain couples TRBV6-1 to TRBJ1-5, with 8 bases matching TRBD1. The CDR3 has 15 residues. The trim removed 6 bases at V and 4 bases at J, leaving 8 bases unmatched. Germline V gene sequence: CDR1 MNHNS, CDR2 SASEGT. CDR3 protein: CASSIMTGVNQPQHF. The CDR3 DNA is TGTGCCAGCAGCATTATGACAGGGGTAAATCAGCCCCAGCATTTT.

This rearrangement joins TRBV25-1 to TRBJ1-4; TRBD1 matches 12 bases. Trimming cost V 3 bases and J 3 bases; bases outside gene matches: 5. This CDR3 is 17 amino acids long. CDR1 is MGHDK and CDR2 is SYGVNS in the germline V gene. The CDR3 protein is CASSEGQGALPNEKLFF. The DNA for the CDR3 is TGTGCCAGCAGTGAGGGACAGGGGGCGCTCCCTAATGAAAAACTGTTTTTT.

This clone was seen once. The chain links TRBV5-1 to TRBJ2-7; 8 bases agree with TRBD2. Trimming took 0 bases from V and 5 from J; bases not matched to a gene: 10. The germline gives CDR1 SGHRS, CDR2 YFSETQ. CDR3 length: 16 residues. The CDR3 sequence is CASSLGGTSGIDEQYF. CDR3 in DNA: TGCGCCAGCAGCTTGGGAGGAACTAGCGGAATAGACGAGCAGTACTTC.

J is TRBJ2-3 and V is TRBV5-1; possible D gene TRBD2, 6 bases. The germline CDR1 and CDR2 sequences are SGHRS and YFSETQ. The CDR3 contains 13 residues. Trimming shortened V by 2 bases and J by 5 bases, and 9 bases separated the two germline ends. The CDR3 here is CASSFPGEDTQYF. CDR3 DNA sequence: TGCGCCAGCAGCTTTCCGGGGGAAGATACGCAGTATTTT.

The chain's CDR3 is CASSLSGGPYNEQFF. The DNA of the CDR3 is TGTGCCAGCAGCTTAAGCGGGGGGCCCTACAATGAGCAGTTCTTC. The chain links TRBV11-3 to TRBJ2-1; 9 bases are a match to TRBD2. CDR3 size: 15 residues. In germline, CDR1 is SGHNT, CDR2 YENEEA. Trimming removed 2 bases from V and 2 bases from J; junction bases left unmatched: 1.

J is TRBJ2-3 and V is TRBV30; 7 bases map to TRBD1. V shed 2 bases and J 3 bases; nucleotides not matched to a gene: 5. Germline loops: CDR1 GTSNPN, CDR2 SVGIG (reference sequence). CDR3 size: 14 residues. The CDR3 protein is CAWSWGRGTDTQYF. The CDR3 nucleotides read TGTGCCTGGAGTTGGGGCAGGGGGACAGATACGCAGTATTTT.